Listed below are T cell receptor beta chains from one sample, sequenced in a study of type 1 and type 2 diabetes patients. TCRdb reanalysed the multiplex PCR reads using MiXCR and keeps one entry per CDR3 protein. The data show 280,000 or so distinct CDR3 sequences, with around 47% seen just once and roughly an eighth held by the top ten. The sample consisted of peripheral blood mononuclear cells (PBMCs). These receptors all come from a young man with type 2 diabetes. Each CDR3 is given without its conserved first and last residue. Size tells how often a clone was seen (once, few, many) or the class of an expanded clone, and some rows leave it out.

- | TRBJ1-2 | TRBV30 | AWSVPIRYT
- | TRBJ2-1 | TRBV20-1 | SARRLAGDFNEQF
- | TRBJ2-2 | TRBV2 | ASRGLAEYTGELF
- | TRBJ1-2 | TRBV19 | ASSTSGGAHYGYT
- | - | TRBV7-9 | ASTTYNEQF
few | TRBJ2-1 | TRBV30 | AWTGTGFDEQF
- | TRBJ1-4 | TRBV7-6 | ASSLTQTGLGEKLF
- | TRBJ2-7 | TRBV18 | ASSPRELYEQY
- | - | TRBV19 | ASSIDGGWNEQF
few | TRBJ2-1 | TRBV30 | ARRDRGPNEQF
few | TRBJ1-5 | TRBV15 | ATSRRGRTSNQPQH
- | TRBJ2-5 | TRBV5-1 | ASSVGTGRETQY
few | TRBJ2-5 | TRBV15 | ATSAGGSETQY
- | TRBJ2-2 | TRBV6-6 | ASSYTGTGNTGELF
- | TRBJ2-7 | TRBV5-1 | ASSFEGTGAYEQY
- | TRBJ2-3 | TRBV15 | ATREFEGDTQY
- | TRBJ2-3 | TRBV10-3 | AISEIAGGPDTQY
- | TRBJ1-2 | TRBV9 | ASSPTLVGGHGYT
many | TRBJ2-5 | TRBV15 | ATSSPGTLKETQY
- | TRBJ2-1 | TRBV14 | ASSQQSYNEQF
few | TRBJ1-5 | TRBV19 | ASTAGVNQPQH
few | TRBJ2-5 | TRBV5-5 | ASSLGGPRETQY
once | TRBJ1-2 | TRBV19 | ASSIGENYGYT
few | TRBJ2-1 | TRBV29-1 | SSRLADNEQF
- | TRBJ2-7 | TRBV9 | ASSLEGTIDEQY
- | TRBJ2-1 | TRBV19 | ASSTSSGSSYNEQF
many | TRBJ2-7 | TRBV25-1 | ASSELGQKGSYEQY
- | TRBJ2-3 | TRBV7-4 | ASSLAGQSTDTQY
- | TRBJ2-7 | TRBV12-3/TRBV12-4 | ASSFSRSPYDQY
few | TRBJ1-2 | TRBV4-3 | ASSPGTRQTTYGYT
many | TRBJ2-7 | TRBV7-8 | ASSLVGEQY
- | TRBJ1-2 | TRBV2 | ASSEFRQGTDGYT
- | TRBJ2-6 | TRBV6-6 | ASTDRTGKVSGASVLT
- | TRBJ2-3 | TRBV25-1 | ASSLLVGPDTQY
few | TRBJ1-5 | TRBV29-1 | SVGGQGANQPQH
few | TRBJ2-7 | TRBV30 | ACLSGYEQY
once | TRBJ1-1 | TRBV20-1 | SSNRGTYTEAF
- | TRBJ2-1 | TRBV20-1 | SARKPSGSDYNEQF
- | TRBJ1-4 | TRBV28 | ASGKGVDFEKLF
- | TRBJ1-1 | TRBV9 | ASSAGATGNTEAF
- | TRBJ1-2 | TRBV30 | AWSLGTNYGYT
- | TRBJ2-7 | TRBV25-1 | ASSDLQGYEQY
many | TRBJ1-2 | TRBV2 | ASSERGYT
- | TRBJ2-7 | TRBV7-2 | ATHSGGSYEQY
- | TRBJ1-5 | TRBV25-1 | ASSEPGQGFQPQH
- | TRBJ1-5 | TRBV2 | ASSLQGGNQPQH
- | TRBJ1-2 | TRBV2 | ASGNPGYGYT
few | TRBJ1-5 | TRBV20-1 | SARPIAPNQPQH
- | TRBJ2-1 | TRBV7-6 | ASSPGQGGGSEQF
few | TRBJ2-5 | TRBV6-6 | ASSYSGETQY